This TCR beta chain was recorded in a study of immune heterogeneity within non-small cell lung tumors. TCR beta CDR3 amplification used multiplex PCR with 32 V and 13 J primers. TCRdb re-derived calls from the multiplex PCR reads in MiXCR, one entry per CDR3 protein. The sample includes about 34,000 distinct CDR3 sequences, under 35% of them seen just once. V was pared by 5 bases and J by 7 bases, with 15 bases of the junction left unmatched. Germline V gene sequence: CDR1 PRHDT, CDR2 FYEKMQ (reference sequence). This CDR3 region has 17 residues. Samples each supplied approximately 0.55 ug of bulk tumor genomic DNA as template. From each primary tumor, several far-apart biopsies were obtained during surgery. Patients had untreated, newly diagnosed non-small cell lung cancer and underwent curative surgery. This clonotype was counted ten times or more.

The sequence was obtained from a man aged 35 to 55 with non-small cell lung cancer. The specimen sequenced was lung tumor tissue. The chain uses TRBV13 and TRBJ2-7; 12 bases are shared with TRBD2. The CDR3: CASSPRTSGVRAGEQYF. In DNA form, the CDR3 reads TGTGCCAGCAGCCCAAGGACTAGCGGGGTGCGAGCGGGGGAGCAGTACTTC.